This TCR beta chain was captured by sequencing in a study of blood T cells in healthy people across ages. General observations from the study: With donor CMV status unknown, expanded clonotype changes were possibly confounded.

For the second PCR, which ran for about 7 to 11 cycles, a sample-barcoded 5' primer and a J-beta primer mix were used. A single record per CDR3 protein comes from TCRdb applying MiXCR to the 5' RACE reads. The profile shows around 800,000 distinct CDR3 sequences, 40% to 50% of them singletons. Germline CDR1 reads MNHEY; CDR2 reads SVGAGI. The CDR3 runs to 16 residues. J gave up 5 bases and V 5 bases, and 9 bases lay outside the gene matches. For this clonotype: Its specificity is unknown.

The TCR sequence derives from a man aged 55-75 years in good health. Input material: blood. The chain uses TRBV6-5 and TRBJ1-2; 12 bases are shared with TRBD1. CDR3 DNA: TGTGCCAGCAGTCGGGACAGGGGGCCAGGGGGATATGGCTACACCTTC. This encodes CASSRDRGPGGYGYTF.